The 21 T cell receptor beta chains presented below share a single source sample, sequenced in a study of blood T cell repertoires in COVID-19. TCRdb's copy holds only in-frame clones and misses some; the assay was immunoSEQ multiplex PCR. The sample comprises 240,000 or so clones, 85% to 90% of which are singletons, and approximately 9% rests with the top ten. The sequencing sample was made of PBMCs or T cells enriched from blood (not recorded which). The receptors were gathered from a middle-aged man who had recovered from COVID-19.

The J gene is TRBJ1-6, the V gene TRBV7-6; D is possibly TRBD1 (5 bases). The CDR3 runs 17 residues. V dropped 2 bases and J dropped 7 bases, with 18 bases sitting between them. The germline V gene has CDR1 SGHVS and CDR2 FNYEAQ. Here the CDR3 reads CASSLSSRVLGNSPLHF. The CDR3 DNA reads as TGTGCCAGCAGCTTAAGTTCCAGGGTACTTGGCAATTCACCCCTCCACTTT.

The chain employs TRBV29-1 and TRBJ1-2; no definite D call. Germline CDR1 reads SQVTM; CDR2 reads ANQGSEA. This CDR3 is built from 13 residues. V dropped 3 bases and J dropped 5 bases, with 13 bases sitting between them. DNA for the CDR3: TGCAGCGTTGACGATGAGGTCCTATATGGCTACACCTTC. Translation gives CSVDDEVLYGYTF.

The V call is TRBV10-2, the J call TRBJ1-4; 8 positions match TRBD1. V was clipped by 6 bases and J by 0 bases; unmatched bases: 3. The CDR3 length is 15 residues. In germline, CDR1 is WSHSY, CDR2 SAAADI. The CDR3 sequence is CASRDRATTNEKLFF. The CDR3 DNA is TGCGCCAGCAGGGACAGGGCGACAACTAATGAAAAACTGTTTTTT.

Points on this clone: Its ends do not fully match the called genes, so a read error is possible. The V call is TRBV7-7, the J call TRBJ2-7, with D unclear. The CDR3 has 13 residues. CDR1 and CDR2 (germline): SSHAT, FNYEAQ (reference sequence). The CDR3 reads CASSLARSYEQYF. The CDR3, as DNA: TGTGCTAGCAGCTTAGCTAGATCCTACGAGCAGTACTTC.

CDR3 loop: CASRSGGGTGELFF. The DNA for the CDR3 is TGTGCCAGCAGATCAGGGGGCGGCACCGGGGAGCTGTTTTTT. V and J are TRBV2 and TRBJ2-2; 8 bases line up with TRBD1. The CDR3 sequence is 14 residues long. Germline CDR1 is SNHLY and CDR2 is FYNNEI. The V and J ends lost 6 bases and 4 bases, in that order; junction bases with no gene match: 4.

The chain combines TRBV5-1 with TRBJ2-7; possibly TRBD2 for D (5 bases). CDR3 length equals 15 residues. V was shortened by 4 bases and J by 6 bases, with 20 bases between the two germline ends. Germline CDR1 SGHRS, CDR2 YFSETQ. CDR3 coding DNA: TGCGCCAGCAGCGAAGCGGAGTCATCTCTACGCGAGCAGTACTTC. Its translation is CASSEAESSLREQYF.

The sample holds a few counts of this clone. V usage is TRBV5-4 and J usage is TRBJ2-1, with no clear D. Germline CDR1 reads SGHNT; CDR2 reads YYREEE (reference sequence). This CDR3 spans 15 amino acids. V was shortened by 0 bases and J by 3 bases, with 10 bases between the two germline ends. In nucleotides, the CDR3 is TGTGCCAGCAGCTTGGGGGCAGCCGACTACAATGAGCAGTTCTTC. Protein: CASSLGAADYNEQFF.

The chain uses TRBV27 and TRBJ1-5; 9 bases map to TRBD1. Germline values: CDR1 MNHEY, CDR2 SMNVEV (reference sequence). The CDR3 length is 17 residues. The V segment lost 7 bases and the J segment 6 bases; nucleotides outside the gene matches: 16. This chain's CDR3 is CASTPYKAQGAVQPQHF. The CDR3 DNA follows: TGTGCCAGCACCCCTTACAAGGCACAGGGGGCGGTTCAGCCCCAGCATTTT.

This clone occurred once. The genes are TRBV28 and TRBJ2-7, with 8 bases matching TRBD1. CDR3 length equals 14 residues. The germline CDR1 and CDR2 sequences are MDHEN and SYDVKM. The V segment lost 6 bases and the J segment 4 bases; nucleotides outside the gene matches: 8. The CDR3 DNA reads as TGTGCCAGCAGCGCCACCCGGGACAGGTACGAGCAGTACTTC. It encodes CASSATRDRYEQYF.

This chain joins TRBV4-1 and TRBJ2-5; the D gene is possibly TRBD1 (6 bases). Per the germline V gene, CDR1 is MGHRA and CDR2 is YSYEKL. This CDR3 has 14 amino acids. Trimming took 3 bases from V and 5 from J, leaving 13 bases between them. CDR3 loop: CASSQEPRGETQYF. The CDR3 DNA reads TGCGCCAGCAGCCAGGAACCTAGGGGGGAGACCCAGTACTTC.

For this clone: Other DNA sequences in this sample translate to the same CDR3. The chain couples TRBV18 to TRBJ1-6, with D possibly TRBD1 on 6 matching bases. The length of the CDR3 is 16 residues. Trimming cost V 3 bases and J 5 bases, with 14 bases left between them. Looked up from germline, CDR1 is KGHSH and CDR2 is LQKENI. The CDR3 DNA follows: TGTGCCAGCTCACCGCTTGCGGGGGCGGATAATTCACCCCTCCACTTT. This encodes CASSPLAGADNSPLHF.

The CDR3 spells CASSIGTSGHYEQYF. The CDR3 DNA follows: TGTGCCAGTAGTATCGGGACTAGCGGGCACTACGAGCAGTACTTC. V and J are TRBV19 and TRBJ2-7, with 12 bases that match TRBD2. V lost 3 bases to trimming and J lost 3 bases; unmatched junction nucleotides: 3. Germline V gene sequence: CDR1 LNHDA, CDR2 SQIVND (reference sequence). The CDR3 has 15 residues.

The rearrangement joins TRBV2 to TRBJ1-5, with 7 positions matching TRBD1. The ends lost 6 bases at V and 3 bases at J; junction bases unmatched: 17. The CDR3 consists of 18 residues. Germline V gene data show CDR1 as SNHLY and CDR2 as FYNNEI. CDR3 sequence (DNA): TGTGCCAGCAGCCTCGACAGGGTGCCGGGCCGAACCAATCAGCCCCAGCATTTT. Translated: CASSLDRVPGRTNQPQHF.

The chain joins TRBV19 to TRBJ2-6, with D maybe TRBD2 (6 bases). There are 19 residues in the CDR3. Germline CDR1 reads LNHDA; CDR2 reads SQIVND (reference sequence). Trimming pared 1 base from V and 0 bases from J, leaving 16 bases between. The CDR3 protein is CASSIVLGQGGSGANVLTF. CDR3 sequence (DNA): TGTGCCAGTAGTATAGTCCTAGGGCAGGGAGGCTCTGGGGCCAACGTCCTGACTTTC.

The rearrangement links TRBV7-8 to TRBJ1-5; 8 nucleotides line up with TRBD1. The germline CDR1 and CDR2 sequences are SGHVS and FQNEAQ. The CDR3 contains 15 residues. Trimming removed 7 bases from V and 1 base from J; junction bases left unmatched: 6. DNA for the CDR3: TGTGCCAGCATGCGGGACAGGAGGAGCAATCAGCCCCAGCATTTT. This encodes CASMRDRRSNQPQHF. Full variable domain (rest looked up from reference TRBV7-8 and TRBJ1-5): GAGVSQSPRYKVAKRGQDVALRCDPISGHVSLFWYQQALGQGPEFLTYFQNEAQLDKSGLPSDRFFAERPEGSVSTLKIQRTQQEDSAVYLCASMRDRRSNQPQHFGDGTRLSIL.

The J gene is TRBJ1-1, the V gene TRBV19, with D perhaps matching TRBD1 (5 bases). Trimming took 3 bases from V and 0 from J, leaving 11 bases between them. Germline V gene sequence: CDR1 LNHDA, CDR2 SQIVND (reference sequence). The CDR3 is 15 residues long. For the CDR3, the DNA is TGTGCCAGTAGTATCGATGGGGCTGTGAACACTGAAGCTTTCTTT. This translates into CASSIDGAVNTEAFF.

The chain uses TRBV19 and TRBJ2-3, with TRBD2 identical over 7 bases. CDR1 is LNHDA, CDR2 SQIVND, per germline (reference sequence). J lost 6 bases, V lost 3 bases, and 12 bases had no gene match. The CDR3 spans 16 residues. The CDR3: CASSIYWTSDLDTQYF. CDR3 nucleotide sequence: TGTGCCAGTAGTATTTACTGGACTAGTGATCTTGATACGCAGTATTTT.

The J gene is TRBJ1-2, the V gene TRBV28; maybe TRBD1 (5 bases). The CDR3 is 13 amino acids. Germline values: CDR1 MDHEN, CDR2 SYDVKM. Trimming left V 2 bases short and J 4 bases short, with 8 bases between. The CDR3, as DNA: TGTGCCAGCAGTTTAGACAGCGTCTATGGCTACACCTTC. Protein: CASSLDSVYGYTF.

The chain links TRBV28 to TRBJ2-2; 7 bases are shared with TRBD1. J lost 3 bases, V lost 1 base, and 11 bases had no gene match. This CDR3 has 18 residues. Germline CDR1 MDHEN, CDR2 SYDVKM. CDR3 sequence (DNA): TGTGCCAGCAGTTTATCTTTGGACAGGATCATGGACACCGGGGAGCTGTTTTTT. Amino acid sequence: CASSLSLDRIMDTGELFF.

CDR3: CASSTVRFYSYEQYF. The DNA for the CDR3 is TGTGCCAGCAGTACGGTGAGGTTCTACTCCTACGAGCAGTACTTC. V and J are TRBV27 and TRBJ2-7; D remains unclear. Trimming pared 5 bases from V and 0 bases from J, leaving 14 bases between. Germline loops: CDR1 MNHEY, CDR2 SMNVEV (reference sequence). The CDR3 contains 15 residues.

This clone was recorded once. The gene calls are TRBV24-1 and TRBJ1-1; 7 nucleotides align to TRBD1. The CDR3 spans 16 residues. Per germline, CDR1 KGHDR and CDR2 SFDVKD. V was clipped by 3 bases and J by 0 bases; unmatched bases: 6. The CDR3 sequence is CATSDMGTDMNTEAFF. In DNA form, the CDR3 reads TGTGCCACCAGTGATATGGGGACAGATATGAACACTGAAGCTTTCTTT.